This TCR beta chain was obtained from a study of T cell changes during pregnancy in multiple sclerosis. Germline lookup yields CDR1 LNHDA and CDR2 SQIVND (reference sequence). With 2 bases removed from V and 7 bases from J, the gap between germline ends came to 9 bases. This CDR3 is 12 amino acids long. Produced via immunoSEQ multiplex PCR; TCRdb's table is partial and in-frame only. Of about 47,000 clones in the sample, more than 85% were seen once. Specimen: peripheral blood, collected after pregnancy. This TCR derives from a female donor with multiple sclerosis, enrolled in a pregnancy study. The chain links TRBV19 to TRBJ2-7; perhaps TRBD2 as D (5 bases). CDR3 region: CASSITPGEQYF. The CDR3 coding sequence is TGTGCCAGTAGTATAACGCCGGGAGAGCAGTACTTC.